The clone carrying this TCR beta chain has just a few counts. Germline V gene data show CDR1 as LNHNV and CDR2 as YYDKDF (reference sequence). The CDR3 covers 16 residues. Germline trimming cut 4 bases from V and 0 bases from J; bases unmatched to any gene: 8. In the original processing: Nucleated cell number was recorded as an estimate derived from reference gene primer amplification. Measured with immunoSEQ multiplex PCR; TCRdb has only the in-frame clones, and not every one. V, J and clone size were drawn from that table, and D and trimming were deduced from the DNA. The repertoire consists of 150,000 to 200,000 clones, with 70% to 85% occurring once and the leading ten covering roughly 5.2%. The source of the sample is a study of blood T cell repertoires in COVID-19. Living in 25 or so US areas, the participants were between 18 and 89 years of age.

The chain recombines TRBV15 with TRBJ1-2; 7 positions match TRBD1. The sequencing sample was made of PBMCs or T cells enriched from blood (not recorded which). The TCR comes from a woman aged 60-75 years with acute COVID-19. The CDR3 spells CATSTVGGASNYGYTF. CDR3 sequence (DNA): TGTGCCACCAGCACTGTAGGGGGCGCCTCTAACTATGGCTACACCTTC.